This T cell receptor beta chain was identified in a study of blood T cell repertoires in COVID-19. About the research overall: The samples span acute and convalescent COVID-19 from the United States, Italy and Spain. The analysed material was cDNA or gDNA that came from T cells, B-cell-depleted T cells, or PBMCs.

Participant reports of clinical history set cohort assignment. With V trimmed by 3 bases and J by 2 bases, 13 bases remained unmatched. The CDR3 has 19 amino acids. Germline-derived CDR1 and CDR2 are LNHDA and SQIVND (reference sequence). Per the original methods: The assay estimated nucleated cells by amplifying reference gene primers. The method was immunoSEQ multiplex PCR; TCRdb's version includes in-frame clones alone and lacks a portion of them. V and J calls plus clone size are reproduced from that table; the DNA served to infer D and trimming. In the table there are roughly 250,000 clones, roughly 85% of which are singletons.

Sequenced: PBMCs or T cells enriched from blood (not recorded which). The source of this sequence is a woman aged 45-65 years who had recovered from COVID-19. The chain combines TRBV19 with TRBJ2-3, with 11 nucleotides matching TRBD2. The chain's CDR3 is CASSIYQLAGESPTDTQYF. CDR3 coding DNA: TGTGCCAGTAGTATCTATCAACTAGCGGGAGAATCTCCCACAGATACGCAGTATTTT.